These T cell receptor beta chains were read from a single sample in a study of blood T cell repertoires in COVID-19. Profiled with immunoSEQ multiplex PCR; TCRdb holds only in-frame clones, not every one. The sample holds 150,000 to 200,000 clones, 85% to 90% seen once. The sample consisted of peripheral blood. The source of these receptors is a woman in her fifties or sixties with COVID-19, enrolled during active disease. Each CDR3 is given with its conserved first and last residue. The D gene is left open where the match is weak. Only some rows state a clone size, as once, few, many or a class for expanded clones.

j_gene	d_gene	abundance	v_gene	CDR3aa	CDR3nt
TRBJ2-5	NA	NA	TRBV30	CAWSVSVTQYF	TGTGCCTGGAGTGTCAGTGTGACCCAGTACTTC
TRBJ2-7	NA	NA	TRBV6-5	CASSYSTLSEQYF	TGTGCCAGCAGTTACTCGACTCTCTCCGAGCAGTACTTC
TRBJ1-2	NA	few	TRBV29-1	CSVEQGQGYGYTF	TGCAGCGTTGAGCAGGGGCAGGGCTATGGCTACACCTTC
TRBJ1-2	TRBD1	NA	TRBV6-5	CAARGRGGYTF	TGTGCCGCTAGGGGGCGGGGTGGCTACACCTTC
TRBJ2-7	TRBD1	few	TRBV11-2	CASSPTGGVNEQYF	TGTGCCAGCAGCCCTACAGGGGGTGTCAACGAGCAGTACTTC
TRBJ1-3	NA	few	TRBV6-1	CASSEAGGASGNTIYF	TGTGCCAGCAGTGAAGCGGGGGGAGCCTCTGGAAACACCATATATTTT
TRBJ1-2	NA	once	TRBV14	CASSPGWGTPLWLDGYTF	TGTGCCAGCAGCCCGGGGTGGGGGACACCACTATGGCTCGATGGCTACACCTTC
TRBJ2-5	NA	NA	TRBV11-2	CASRGQGETQYF	TGTGCCAGCAGGGGGCAGGGAGAGACCCAGTACTTC
TRBJ1-4	NA	NA	TRBV9	CASSQGEKLFF	TGTGCCAGCAGCCAGGGTGAAAAACTGTTTTTT
TRBJ2-7	TRBD1	NA	TRBV11-2	CASSLVRTGLNEQYF	TGTGCCAGCAGCTTAGTTCGGACAGGTCTTAACGAGCAGTACTTC
TRBJ2-7	NA	once	TRBV28	CASTTAIVYEQYF	TGTGCCAGCACCACAGCAATTGTCTACGAGCAGTACTTC
TRBJ2-7	TRBD1	NA	TRBV7-9	CASSPGQGFYEQYF	TGTGCCAGCAGCCCCGGACAGGGGTTCTACGAGCAGTACTTC
TRBJ2-1	NA	once	TRBV7-2	CASRLAGGPGRVNEQFF	TGTGCCAGCAGGTTAGCCGGGGGGCCTGGGCGAGTAAATGAGCAGTTCTTC
TRBJ2-4	TRBD2	once	TRBV6-2/TRBV6-3	CASSRTSGRDIQYF	TGTGCCAGCAGCCGGACTAGCGGGAGGGACATTCAGTACTTC
TRBJ2-3	TRBD2	NA	TRBV3-1/TRBV3-2	CASSQDKSGSLGDTQYF	TGTGCCAGCAGCCAAGATAAGAGCGGGAGCTTGGGGGATACGCAGTATTTT
TRBJ2-5	TRBD1	NA	TRBV30	CAWQTGVETQYF	TGTGCCTGGCAGACAGGGGTCGAGACCCAGTACTTC
TRBJ2-7	TRBD2	NA	TRBV18	CASSPGLAGDEQYF	TGTGCCAGCTCTCCCGGACTAGCGGGTGACGAGCAGTACTTC
TRBJ1-1	NA	NA	TRBV6-6	CASSYARFNEAFF	TGTGCCAGCAGTTACGCCAGGTTTAATGAAGCTTTCTTT
TRBJ2-7	NA	NA	TRBV27	CASSRTGTSYEQYF	TGTGCCAGCAGCCGCACAGGGACCTCCTACGAGCAGTACTTC
TRBJ1-2	TRBD1	NA	TRBV6-1	CASSLPGTGQDGYTF	TGTGCCAGCAGTCTTCCCGGGACAGGGCAGGATGGCTACACCTTC
TRBJ2-6	NA	NA	TRBV27	CASSSPGSGANVLTF	TGTGCCAGCAGTTCTCCCGGCTCTGGGGCCAACGTCCTGACTTTC
TRBJ1-2	NA	NA	TRBV7-9	CASSPLGGESGYTF	TGTGCCAGCAGCCCCCTGGGGGGTGAAAGTGGCTACACCTTC
TRBJ2-2	TRBD2	once	TRBV24-1	CATSDGLAGAYTGELFF	TGTGCCACCAGTGATGGACTAGCGGGGGCGTATACCGGGGAGCTGTTTTTT
TRBJ1-6	TRBD1	once	TRBV5-1	CASSGTGGSAVNSPLHF	TGCGCCAGCAGCGGAACAGGGGGGTCCGCCGTTAATTCACCCCTCCACTTT
TRBJ2-2	TRBD1	NA	TRBV9	CASNVGGQGPGELFF	TGTGCCAGCAACGTAGGTGGACAGGGACCCGGGGAGCTGTTTTTT
TRBJ2-2	NA	NA	TRBV5-8	CASRFLGLPTPRTGELFF	TGTGCCAGCAGGTTTCTGGGACTTCCTACCCCGAGGACCGGGGAGCTGTTTTTT
TRBJ1-1	TRBD1	NA	TRBV6-5	CASRRTGYTEAFF	TGTGCCAGCAGGCGGACAGGGTACACTGAAGCTTTCTTT
TRBJ2-7	TRBD1	NA	TRBV19	CASRYWSTGTSYEQYF	TGTGCCAGTCGATACTGGTCGACAGGGACCTCCTACGAGCAGTACTTC
TRBJ2-1	NA	NA	TRBV10-1	CASSESASLSYNEQFF	TGCGCCAGCAGTGAGTCGGCTAGCTTATCCTACAATGAGCAGTTCTTC
TRBJ2-7	TRBD1	NA	TRBV19	CASSIVQGAASYEQYF	TGTGCCAGTAGTATCGTACAGGGGGCCGCATCCTACGAGCAGTACTTC
TRBJ1-1	TRBD1	NA	TRBV19	CASTSQGGNTEAFF	TGTGCCAGTACTTCACAGGGGGGAAACACTGAAGCTTTCTTT
TRBJ1-5	NA	NA	TRBV6-2/TRBV6-3	CASSLMTVSQPQHF	TGTGCCAGCAGCCTAATGACAGTTTCTCAGCCCCAGCATTTT
TRBJ1-3	NA	NA	TRBV4-1	CASSQVGRSAGNTIYF	TGCGCCAGCAGCCAAGTCGGGAGGAGTGCTGGAAACACCATATATTTT
TRBJ2-1	TRBD2	NA	TRBV19	CASSITREGNEQFF	TGTGCCAGTAGTATAACGCGGGAGGGCAATGAGCAGTTCTTC
TRBJ1-2	TRBD1	NA	TRBV7-2	CASSSAGGNYGYTF	TGTGCCAGCAGCTCGGCAGGGGGTAACTATGGCTACACCTTC
TRBJ1-5	TRBD1	NA	TRBV7-2	CASQQGNQPQHF	TGTGCCAGCCAACAGGGGAATCAGCCCCAGCATTTT
TRBJ2-7	NA	NA	TRBV10-3	CAISELAGATGEQYF	TGTGCCATCAGTGAATTGGCAGGGGCTACGGGTGAGCAGTACTTC
TRBJ1-1	TRBD1	NA	TRBV28	CASSLWADRGAFF	TGTGCCAGCAGTTTATGGGCCGACAGGGGCGCTTTCTTT
TRBJ2-3	TRBD2	NA	TRBV15	CATSPGSGMKTDTQYF	TGTGCCACCAGCCCCGGAAGCGGGATGAAGACAGATACGCAGTATTTT
TRBJ2-7	TRBD2	NA	TRBV20-1	CSASRLAGPNSYEQYF	TGCAGTGCTAGTCGTCTAGCGGGGCCCAATTCCTACGAGCAGTACTTC
TRBJ2-5	NA	once	TRBV11-1	CASSFGENSKETQYF	TGTGCCAGCAGCTTCGGGGAGAACTCCAAAGAGACCCAGTACTTC
TRBJ1-2	TRBD1	NA	TRBV2	CASAYRQGNYGYTF	TGTGCCAGCGCCTATCGACAGGGGAACTATGGCTACACCTTC